These 29 T cell receptor beta chains were sequenced from one sample in a study of Ad26.COV2.S vaccination and SARS-CoV-2 variants. This sample's treatment: roughly 19 received Ad26.COV2.S at low or high dose, single or two shots; five or six received placebo; per-sample allocation not given. Sampling happened 63 days after the first vaccine or placebo injection. Generated by immunoSEQ multiplex PCR, the TCRdb table keeps only in-frame clones and is missing some. This table holds about 480,000 clones, 87% found once. Sequences were derived from peripheral blood, sampled in a trial of Ad26.COV2.S vaccine versus placebo. The receptors stem from a person between 18 and 65 years old who received the Ad26.COV2.S COVID-19 vaccine or a placebo.

The rearrangement links TRBV28 to TRBJ1-1; D gene uncertain. The ends were cut back, 3 bases at V and 4 bases at J, with 12 bases in the middle. CDR1 and CDR2 (germline): MDHEN, SYDVKM. There are 14 residues in the CDR3. The CDR3 here is CASSFHGGITEAFF. CDR3 nucleotide sequence: TGTGCCAGCAGTTTTCATGGCGGCATCACTGAAGCTTTCTTT.

CDR3 loop: CASRGDREVHVHEQYF. The CDR3 region has the DNA TGTGCCAGCAGGGGGGACAGGGAAGTCCACGTCCACGAGCAGTACTTC. The rearrangement links TRBV2 to TRBJ2-7; 9 bases are a match to TRBD1. The V and J ends lost 6 bases and 5 bases, in that order; junction bases with no gene match: 14. Per germline, CDR1 SNHLY and CDR2 FYNNEI. This CDR3 spans 16 amino acids.

V usage is TRBV5-1 and J usage is TRBJ1-2; no firm D call. The germline V gene has CDR1 SGHRS and CDR2 YFSETQ. Trimming pared 7 bases from V and 0 bases from J, leaving 10 bases between. The CDR3 length is 13 residues. The CDR3: CASRAIANYGYTF. DNA for the CDR3: TGCGCCAGCCGGGCCATTGCTAACTATGGCTACACCTTC.

J is TRBJ2-7 and V is TRBV7-2, with 12 positions matching TRBD2. Trimming cost V 5 bases and J 6 bases; bases outside gene matches: 5. Germline V lookup: CDR1 SGHTA, CDR2 FQGNSA. The length of the CDR3 is 14 residues. This chain's CDR3 is CASSPGLAGIEQYF. For the CDR3, the DNA is TGTGCCAGCAGCCCGGGACTAGCGGGTATCGAGCAGTACTTC.

CDR3: CASSLATGPHGYTF. In DNA form, the CDR3 reads TGTGCCAGCAGCTTAGCCACAGGGCCCCATGGCTACACCTTC. The V and J genes are TRBV11-2 and TRBJ1-2, with D possibly TRBD1 on 6 matching bases. Between the trimmed V and J ends, which lost 1 base and 6 bases, there was a span of 12 bases. Germline CDR1 SGHAT, CDR2 FQNNGV. CDR3 length equals 14 residues.

This sequence joins TRBV25-1 and TRBJ2-1; D is possibly TRBD1 or TRBD2 (5 bases each). CDR1 and CDR2 (germline): MGHDK, SYGVNS. The germline V and J ends were trimmed by 3 bases and 0 bases, with 15 bases remaining between them. CDR3 length equals 17 residues. CDR3 region: CASSDPSRGPSYNEQFF. The DNA of the CDR3 is TGTGCCAGCAGTGATCCGTCTCGGGGCCCCTCCTACAATGAGCAGTTCTTC.

DNA for the CDR3: TGTGCCAGCAGCTTGGATAGCGGGAGGGGAAATGAGCAGTTCTTC. Translation gives CASSLDSGRGNEQFF. V usage is TRBV5-4 and J usage is TRBJ2-1; 11 bases are shared with TRBD2. Germline trimming cut 0 bases from V and 7 bases from J; bases unmatched to any gene: 3. The CDR3 has 15 residues. Germline assignment: CDR1 SGHNT and CDR2 YYREEE (reference sequence). Full variable domain (outside the CDR3, taken from reference TRBV5-4 and TRBJ2-1): ETGVTQSPTHLIKTRGQQVTLRCSSQSGHNTVSWYQQALGQGPQFIFQYYREEENGRGNFPPRFSGLQFPNYSSELNVNALELDDSALYLCASSLDSGRGNEQFFGPGTRLTVL.

This chain links TRBV4-2 with TRBJ1-2; D gene uncertain. V lost 0 bases and J lost 5, with 13 bases in between. The CDR3 sequence is 15 residues long. Germline lookup yields CDR1 LGHNA and CDR2 YNFKEQ. The CDR3 nucleotides read TGTGCCAGCAGCCAAGATCTGGGCAGCACTTATGGCTACACCTTC. It translates to CASSQDLGSTYGYTF.

In this sample, this clone turned up once. The V and J genes are TRBV2 and TRBJ2-7; 8 nucleotides match TRBD1. J gave up 5 bases and V 2 bases, and 8 bases lay outside the gene matches. The CDR3 loop spans 15 amino acids. Germline loops: CDR1 SNHLY, CDR2 FYNNEI. As DNA, the CDR3 is TGTGCCAGCAGTGAATCCGGGACAGGTTGGGACGAGCAGTACTTC. Protein product: CASSESGTGWDEQYF.

The genes are TRBV6-6 and TRBJ2-2; TRBD1 matches 10 bases. The ends lost 9 bases at V and 6 bases at J; junction bases unmatched: 10. CDR3 length: 15 amino acids. The V gene's germline CDR1 is MNHNY and CDR2 SVGAGI (reference sequence). The CDR3, as DNA: TGTGCCAGTCACCGGACAGGGGGAGAGCCCGGGGAGCTGTTTTTT. As protein: CASHRTGGEPGELFF.

This clone came up once. The rearrangement joins TRBV7-2 to TRBJ2-2; D possibly corresponds to TRBD2 (5 bases). Trimming shortened V by 5 bases and J by 5 bases, and 12 bases separated the two germline ends. The germline V gene encodes CDR1 SGHTA and CDR2 FQGNSA. The CDR3 runs to 14 residues. The CDR3 sequence is CASSPYPGTGELFF. As DNA, the CDR3 is TGTGCCAGCAGCCCCTACCCGGGGACCGGGGAGCTGTTTTTT.

CDR3 residues: CASSLGLGQANSPLHF. The CDR3 region has the DNA TGTGCCAGCAGCTTAGGCCTTGGACAGGCTAATTCACCCCTCCACTTT. The chain uses TRBV13 and TRBJ1-6; 7 positions match TRBD1. The germline gives CDR1 PRHDT, CDR2 FYEKMQ (reference sequence). Losses at the gene ends were 0 bases for V and 6 bases for J; bases not matched to a gene: 5. The CDR3 contains 16 residues. Using reference TRBV13 and TRBJ1-6 for the parts outside the CDR3, the full variable domain is AAGVIQSPRHLIKEKRETATLKCYPIPRHDTVYWYQQGPGQDPQFLISFYEKMQSDKGSIPDRFSAQQFSDYHSELNMSSLELGDSALYFCASSLGLGQANSPLHFGNGTRLTVT.

V gene TRBV19 combines with J gene TRBJ1-5, with 11 bases that match TRBD1. Unmatched junction bases numbered 5, after V lost 5 bases and J lost 2 bases. CDR1 is LNHDA and CDR2 is SQIVND in the germline V gene (reference sequence). This CDR3 comprises 16 residues. The CDR3 reads CASSWDRGRGNQPQHF. The CDR3 nucleotides are TGTGCCAGTAGTTGGGACAGGGGGAGAGGCAATCAGCCCCAGCATTTT.

The chain links TRBV5-6 to TRBJ2-7; 10 bases line up with TRBD1. The length of the CDR3 is 15 residues. V shed 3 bases and J 3 bases; nucleotides not matched to a gene: 6. Per germline, CDR1 SGHDT and CDR2 YYEEEE. The CDR3 DNA reads as TGTGCCAGCAGCTCGATGGGACAGGGGAACTACGAGCAGTACTTC. It translates to CASSSMGQGNYEQYF. The whole variable domain, filled in from reference TRBV5-6 and TRBJ2-7, reads DAGVTQSPTHLIKTRGQQVTLRCSPKSGHDTVSWYQQALGQGPQFIFQYYEEEERQRGNFPDRFSGHQFPNYSSELNVNALLLGDSALYLCASSSMGQGNYEQYFGPGTRLTVT.

The chain has TRBV15 and TRBJ2-5; 9 nucleotides match TRBD2. V lost 8 bases to trimming and J lost 5 bases; unmatched junction nucleotides: 3. The germline gives CDR1 LNHNV, CDR2 YYDKDF (reference sequence). The CDR3 runs 12 residues. The CDR3 DNA sequence: TGTGCCACCGAAGGACTAGCGGAGACCCAGTACTTC. This sequence encodes CATEGLAETQYF. Based on the CDR3 plus reference TRBV15 and TRBJ2-5, the full variable domain is DAMVIQNPRYQVTQFGKPVTLSCSQTLNHNVMYWYQQKSSQAPKLLFHYYDKDFNNEADTPDNFQSRRPNTSFCFLDIRSPGLGDTAMYLCATEGLAETQYFGPGTRLLVL.

The J gene is TRBJ1-3, the V gene TRBV5-1; no clear D. Germline-derived CDR1 and CDR2 are SGHRS and YFSETQ. V lost 4 bases and J 0 bases, leaving 11 bases between the germline ends. The CDR3 has 15 amino acids. CDR3 region: CASSAGGISGNTIYF. The CDR3, as DNA: TGCGCCAGCAGCGCAGGTGGGATCTCTGGAAACACCATATATTTT.

The chain is built from TRBV19 and TRBJ2-1; 7 bases are shared with TRBD1. The CDR3 length is 14 residues. The ends lost 5 bases at V and 12 bases at J; junction bases unmatched: 13. Germline V CDR1 and CDR2: LNHDA, SQIVND (reference sequence). The CDR3 is CASSAQTGTGGQFF. The DNA for the CDR3 is TGTGCCAGTAGTGCCCAGACAGGGACGGGTGGGCAGTTCTTC.

The chain uses TRBV28 and TRBJ2-1; weak D call: TRBD2 (6 bases). V was trimmed by 6 bases and J by 6 bases, leaving 27 bases between them. This CDR3 has 18 amino acids. Germline V CDR1 and CDR2: MDHEN, SYDVKM. The CDR3 sequence is CASRGIGQAGVPSNEQFF. CDR3 in DNA: TGTGCCAGCAGGGGGATTGGGCAAGCGGGTGTCCCCAGCAATGAGCAGTTCTTC.

The V call is TRBV7-9, the J call TRBJ1-3, with D possibly being TRBD1 (5 bases). Trimming cost V 0 bases and J 0 bases, with 9 bases left between them. This CDR3 comprises 16 residues. The germline V gene encodes CDR1 SEHNR and CDR2 FQNEAQ (reference sequence). CDR3 sequence (DNA): TGTGCCAGCAGCTTAGCGCGGGGCGCCTCTGGAAACACCATATATTTT. Translating gives CASSLARGASGNTIYF.

The chain links TRBV6-5 to TRBJ2-1; possible D gene TRBD2, 6 bases. CDR3 size: 12 residues. Per germline, CDR1 MNHEY and CDR2 SVGAGI. V was cut by 8 bases and J by 13 bases, with 18 bases left in between. The CDR3 reads CASVGPGGIQFF. DNA for the CDR3: TGTGCCAGCGTGGGGCCTGGAGGGATCCAGTTCTTC.

This clone has a handful of counts. This same CDR3 is encoded by further DNA sequences in the sample. The chain couples TRBV3-1 (or the pseudogene TRBV3-2) to TRBJ2-1, with 9 bases lining up with TRBD2. Germline-derived CDR1 and CDR2 are LGHDT and YNNKEL (reference sequence). This CDR3 spans 15 amino acids. V was clipped by 3 bases and J by 3 bases; unmatched bases: 3. The CDR3, as DNA: TGTGCCAGCAGCCAGGGTAGCGGGGGCTACAATGAGCAGTTCTTC. It yields the protein CASSQGSGGYNEQFF.

This chain links TRBV5-1 with TRBJ2-3; 12 bases agree with TRBD1. Losses at the gene ends were 0 bases for V and 4 bases for J; bases not matched to a gene: 18. CDR1 SGHRS and CDR2 YFSETQ come from the germline V gene. The CDR3 is 21 residues long. This CDR3 reads CASSLVPSFPKGQGAADTQYF. The CDR3, as DNA: TGCGCCAGCAGCTTGGTCCCAAGTTTCCCAAAGGGACAGGGGGCAGCAGATACGCAGTATTTT.

This chain links TRBV28 with TRBJ1-2, with 9 bases identical to TRBD1. V was pared by 4 bases and J by 8 bases, with 8 bases of the junction left unmatched. There are 14 residues in the CDR3. Germline V gene data show CDR1 as MDHEN and CDR2 as SYDVKM. CDR3 nucleotide sequence: TGTGCCAGCAGTTCTCAGGGGGACAGGGCAGGCTACACCTTC. Amino acids: CASSSQGDRAGYTF.

This clone came up once. J is TRBJ2-5 and V is TRBV4-1; D unclear. The ends were cut back, 0 bases at V and 5 bases at J, with 16 bases in the middle. Germline V gives CDR1 MGHRA, CDR2 YSYEKL. The CDR3 extends over 16 amino acids. CDR3: CASSQEGWGVLETQYF. The CDR3 region has the DNA TGCGCCAGCAGCCAAGAAGGTTGGGGTGTCCTGGAGACCCAGTACTTC.

The chain combines TRBV27 with TRBJ2-7, with D hard to call. V shed 3 bases and J shed 6 bases, with 15 bases lying between them. CDR1 MNHEY and CDR2 SMNVEV come from the germline V gene (reference sequence). The CDR3 is made up of 14 amino acids. The CDR3 DNA follows: TGTGCCAGCAGTTTCCTTCCCCAGGTCAGCGAGCAGTACTTC. Translation gives CASSFLPQVSEQYF.

Notes on this clone: Compared with germline, one end of the junction differs, possibly owing to a read error. The chain has TRBV4-3 and TRBJ2-7; D gene unclear. The CDR3 extends over 8 amino acids. The germline gives CDR1 LGHNA, CDR2 YSLEER. CDR3 nucleotides: TGCGCCAGCAGCCAAGGGAACTTC. Protein: CASSQGNF.

This rearrangement joins TRBV19 to TRBJ1-1; 7 nucleotides line up with TRBD1. CDR3 length equals 15 residues. J lost 2 bases, V lost 3 bases, and 6 bases had no gene match. CDR1 and CDR2 (germline): LNHDA, SQIVND (reference sequence). CDR3 amino acids: CASSIPGTANTEAFF. CDR3 in DNA: TGTGCCAGTAGTATCCCTGGGACAGCAAACACTGAAGCTTTCTTT.

V usage is TRBV18 and J usage is TRBJ2-3, with TRBD1 identical over 7 bases. CDR3 length: 13 amino acids. Germline loops: CDR1 KGHSH, CDR2 LQKENI. J was trimmed by 6 bases and V by 2 bases; bases with no gene match: 2. CDR3 amino acids: CASSPKQGDTQYF. The CDR3 nucleotides are TGTGCCAGCTCACCAAAACAGGGGGATACGCAGTATTTT.

This chain uses TRBV19 with TRBJ1-2, with D perhaps matching TRBD1 (5 bases). Germline V gene lookup returns CDR1 LNHDA and CDR2 SQIVND (reference sequence). This CDR3 contains 13 residues. The germline V and J ends were trimmed by 10 bases and 8 bases, with 20 bases remaining between them. Here the CDR3 DNA reads TGTGCCACGACTGGCGTCAACTGGGGCGGCTACACCTTC. Protein sequence: CATTGVNWGGYTF.